Detailed here is one T cell receptor (beta chain). This record belongs to a study of blood T cells in healthy people across ages. Germline V gene sequence: CDR1 SGDLS, CDR2 YYNGEE. The CDR3 has 14 amino acids. The V end was cut by 0 bases, the J end by 0 bases, with 7 bases between. A second PCR, run for roughly 7 to 12 cycles, used a sample-barcoded 5' primer plus a J-beta primer mix. One entry per CDR3 protein, called by TCRdb with MiXCR from the 5' RACE reads. The sample records around 990,000 distinct CDR3 sequences, 35% to 40% being singletons. Sample: blood. This receptor was taken from a man aged 18 to 35 in good health. The chain employs TRBV9 and TRBJ2-7; D is ambiguous. CDR3: CASSVALTSYEQYF. The CDR3, as DNA: TGTGCCAGCAGCGTAGCTCTAACCTCCTACGAGCAGTACTTC.